This TCR beta chain was documented in a study of blood T cell repertoires in COVID-19. Study-level information: Either two negative PCRs, clearance, or symptom resolution qualified Cohort 3 donors as recovered. Collection of acute and convalescent COVID-19 samples took place in the United States, Italy and Spain.

With 10 bases removed from V and 2 bases from J, the gap between germline ends came to 20 bases. This CDR3 has 15 residues. Per the germline V gene, CDR1 is MNHEY and CDR2 is SMNVEV (reference sequence). Produced via immunoSEQ multiplex PCR; TCRdb's table is partial and in-frame only. The data show about 270,000 clones, 88% seen once. This TCR derives from a woman aged 55-69 years in a cohort exposed to, infected with or recovered from COVID-19 (not recorded which). The rearrangement links TRBV27 to TRBJ2-5, with D tentatively TRBD2 (5 bases). The sequenced material came from PBMCs or T cells enriched from blood (not recorded which). CDR3 coding DNA: TGTGCCACCCGACCTAGCCAGAACCTTCAAGAGACCCAGTACTTC. This codes for CATRPSQNLQETQYF.